The 12 T cell receptor beta chains reported below all come from one sample, sequenced in a study of graft-versus-host responses after intestinal transplantation. Sequenced by immunoSEQ multiplex PCR; TCRdb stores in-frame clones only, minus some. This table holds fewer than 130,000 clones, around 93% found once. These TCRs' antigens remain unknown. Sequencing used unstimulated CD8+ T cells sorted from spleen or lymph node cells, obtained before intestinal transplant. Receptors originate from a human donor who received an intestinal transplant.

This clone was observed a handful of times. The V and J genes are TRBV4-1 and TRBJ2-7; TRBD1 or TRBD2 may be the D gene (5 bases each). Germline CDR1 is MGHRA and CDR2 is YSYEKL. V was cut by 4 bases and J by 0 bases, with 10 bases left in between. The CDR3 loop spans 14 amino acids. The chain's CDR3 is CASSPGQSSYEQYF. CDR3 sequence (DNA): TGCGCCAGCAGCCCGGGGCAGAGCTCCTACGAGCAGTACTTC.

This CDR3 is CASSPGTSGNTGELFF. The DNA of the CDR3 is TGTGCCAGCAGCCCCGGGACTAGCGGTAATACCGGGGAGCTGTTTTTT. The chain has TRBV11-3 and TRBJ2-2; 11 bases are a match to TRBD2. J was trimmed by 5 bases and V by 5 bases; bases with no gene match: 7. Per the germline V gene, CDR1 is SGHNT and CDR2 is YENEEA. There are 16 residues in the CDR3. Filled out from reference TRBV11-3 and TRBJ2-2, the complete variable domain reads EAGVVQSPRYKIIEKKQPVAFWCNPISGHNTLYWYLQNLGQGPELLIRYENEEAVDDSQLPKDRFSAERLKGVDSTLKIQPAELGDSAVYLCASSPGTSGNTGELFFGEGSRLTVL.

In this sample, this clone turned up a few times. The chain uses TRBV10-2 and TRBJ2-1; D may match TRBD1 or TRBD2 (5 bases each). CDR3 length equals 13 residues. The germline gives CDR1 WSHSY, CDR2 SAAADI. Trimming shortened V by 2 bases and J by 5 bases, and 7 bases separated the two germline ends. The CDR3 DNA reads as TGCGCCAGCAGTGAGCGGGGCCACAATGAGCAGTTCTTC. Encoded protein: CASSERGHNEQFF.

V gene TRBV7-9 combines with J gene TRBJ1-2, with TRBD1 identical over 8 bases. There are 13 residues in the CDR3. V trimming: 5 bases; J trimming: 6 bases; junction bases outside the gene matches: 5. CDR1 SEHNR and CDR2 FQNEAQ come from the germline V gene (reference sequence). CDR3 residues: CASSPGGVNGYTF. DNA of the CDR3: TGTGCCAGCAGCCCAGGGGGCGTCAATGGCTACACCTTC.

The CDR3 is CASSPEAGLTDTQYF. For the CDR3, the DNA is TGTGCCAGCAGCCCTGAAGCGGGACTAACAGATACGCAGTATTTT. This rearrangement joins TRBV13 to TRBJ2-3; 7 bases are shared with TRBD2. Germline lookup yields CDR1 PRHDT and CDR2 FYEKMQ (reference sequence). This CDR3 is 15 amino acids long. Trimming cost V 5 bases and J 3 bases; bases outside gene matches: 8.

The genes are TRBV19 and TRBJ1-5, with D maybe TRBD1 (5 bases). This CDR3 spans 15 amino acids. V lost 1 base and J lost 4, with 11 bases in between. CDR1 is LNHDA and CDR2 is SQIVND in the germline V gene (reference sequence). In DNA, the CDR3 is TGTGCCAGTAGTATAGTACCCGGGGGAAATCAGCCCCAGCATTTT. Translating it yields CASSIVPGGNQPQHF.

J is TRBJ1-5 and V is TRBV28; 10 bases are a match to TRBD1. Trimming removed 6 bases from V and 6 bases from J; junction bases left unmatched: 14. Per the germline V gene, CDR1 is MDHEN and CDR2 is SYDVKM. The CDR3 contains 17 residues. The CDR3 DNA sequence: TGTGCCAGCAGCCGAACCCCCCGGACAGGGGGTAGTCAGCCCCAGCATTTT. Translated, it gives CASSRTPRTGGSQPQHF.

The chain employs TRBV7-3 and TRBJ2-4; 10 positions match TRBD1. V shed 6 bases and J 5 bases; nucleotides not matched to a gene: 7. The germline V gene encodes CDR1 SGHTA and CDR2 FQGTGA. The CDR3 totals 15 residues. DNA of the CDR3: TGTGCCAGCAGGGCCTCCGGGACAGGGGAAAACATTCAGTACTTC. It yields the protein CASRASGTGENIQYF. Combining the CDR3 with reference TRBV7-3 and TRBJ2-4 gives the whole variable domain GAGVSQTPSNKVTEKGKYVELRCDPISGHTALYWYRQSLGQGPEFLIYFQGTGAADDSGLPNDRFFAVRPEGSVSTLKIQRTERGDSAVYLCASRASGTGENIQYFGAGTRLSVL.

V is TRBV10-1 and J is TRBJ2-4, with D perhaps matching TRBD1 (5 bases). The germline gives CDR1 WNHNN, CDR2 SYGVQD (reference sequence). The germline V and J ends were trimmed by 3 bases and 0 bases, with 9 bases remaining between them. The CDR3 contains 15 residues. Written as DNA, the CDR3 is TGCGCCAGCAGTGACAGGGTTGGAGCCAAAAACATTCAGTACTTC. Translating it yields CASSDRVGAKNIQYF.

The genes are TRBV6-5 and TRBJ2-7; D is possibly TRBD1 or TRBD2 (6 bases each). The V end lost 2 bases, the J end lost 6 bases, and 20 bases lay between the germline ends. Per the germline V gene, CDR1 is MNHEY and CDR2 is SVGAGI. This CDR3 contains 16 residues. CDR3 amino acids: CASSYDPGRRGGEQYF. In DNA, the CDR3 is TGTGCCAGCAGTTACGATCCGGGACGCAGGGGAGGCGAGCAGTACTTC.

The J gene is TRBJ1-2, the V gene TRBV5-8; D gene ambiguous. Germline V gene data show CDR1 as SGHTS and CDR2 as YDEGEE. The V end was cut by 0 bases, the J end by 2 bases, with 5 bases between. CDR3 length: 13 residues. The CDR3 reads CASSLGLNYGYTF. CDR3 in DNA: TGTGCCAGCAGCTTGGGACTGAACTATGGCTACACCTTC.

CDR3 region: CASSEGQGAGELFF. The CDR3 nucleotides read TGTGCCAGCAGTGAAGGACAGGGGGCCGGGGAGCTGTTTTTT. The chain employs TRBV2 and TRBJ2-2; 9 positions match TRBD1. Germline lookup yields CDR1 SNHLY and CDR2 FYNNEI. Trimming took 1 base from V and 6 from J; bases not matched to a gene: 0. This CDR3 has 14 residues.